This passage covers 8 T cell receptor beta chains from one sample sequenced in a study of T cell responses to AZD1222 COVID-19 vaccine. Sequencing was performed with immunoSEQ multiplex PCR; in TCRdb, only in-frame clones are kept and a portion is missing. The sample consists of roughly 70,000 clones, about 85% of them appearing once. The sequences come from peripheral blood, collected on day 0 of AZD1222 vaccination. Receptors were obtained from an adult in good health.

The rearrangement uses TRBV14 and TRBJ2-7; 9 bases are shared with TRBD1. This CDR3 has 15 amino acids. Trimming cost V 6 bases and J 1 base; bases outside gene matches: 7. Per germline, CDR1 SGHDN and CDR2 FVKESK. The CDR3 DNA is TGTGCCAGCAGTTCTACAGGGGGCTATTCCTACGAGCAGTACTTC. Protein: CASSSTGGYSYEQYF.

CDR3: CASSVAVTGNTIYF. CDR3 sequence (DNA): TGTGCCAGCAGCGTAGCGGTCACGGGAAACACCATATATTTT. The V and J genes are TRBV9 and TRBJ1-3; the D is unclear. Germline V lookup: CDR1 SGDLS, CDR2 YYNGEE. This CDR3 is 14 amino acids long. Trimming shortened V by 0 bases and J by 4 bases, and 8 bases separated the two germline ends.

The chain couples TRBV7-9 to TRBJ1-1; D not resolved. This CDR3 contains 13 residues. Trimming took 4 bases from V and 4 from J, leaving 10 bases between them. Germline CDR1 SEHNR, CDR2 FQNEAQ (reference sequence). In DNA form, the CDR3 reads TGTGCCAGCAGCTCTGAGGGAATCACTGAAGCTTTCTTT. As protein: CASSSEGITEAFF.

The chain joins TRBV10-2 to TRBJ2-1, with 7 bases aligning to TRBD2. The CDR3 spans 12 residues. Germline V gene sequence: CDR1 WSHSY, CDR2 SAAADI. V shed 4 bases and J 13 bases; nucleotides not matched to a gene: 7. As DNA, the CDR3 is TGCGCCAGCAGTGTGGGGCGGGAGAGACAGTTCTTC. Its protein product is CASSVGRERQFF.

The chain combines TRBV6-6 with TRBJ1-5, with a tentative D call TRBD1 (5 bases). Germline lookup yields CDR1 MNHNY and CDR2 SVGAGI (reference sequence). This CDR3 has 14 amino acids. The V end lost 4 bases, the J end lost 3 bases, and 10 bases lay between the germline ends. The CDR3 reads CASSLTELNQPQHF. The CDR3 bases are TGTGCCAGCAGTTTGACAGAGCTCAATCAGCCCCAGCATTTT.

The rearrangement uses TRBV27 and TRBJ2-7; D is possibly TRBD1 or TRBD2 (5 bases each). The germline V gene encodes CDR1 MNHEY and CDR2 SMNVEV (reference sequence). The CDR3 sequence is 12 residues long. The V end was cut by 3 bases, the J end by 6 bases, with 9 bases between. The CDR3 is CASSFRGSEQYF. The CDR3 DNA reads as TGTGCCAGCAGTTTTCGGGGCTCCGAGCAGTACTTC.

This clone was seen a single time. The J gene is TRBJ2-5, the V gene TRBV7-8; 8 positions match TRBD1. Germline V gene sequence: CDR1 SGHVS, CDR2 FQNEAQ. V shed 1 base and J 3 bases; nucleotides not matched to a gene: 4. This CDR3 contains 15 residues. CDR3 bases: TGTGCCAGCAGCTTAGAGACAGGGGCCAAAGAGACCCAGTACTTC. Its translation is CASSLETGAKETQYF.

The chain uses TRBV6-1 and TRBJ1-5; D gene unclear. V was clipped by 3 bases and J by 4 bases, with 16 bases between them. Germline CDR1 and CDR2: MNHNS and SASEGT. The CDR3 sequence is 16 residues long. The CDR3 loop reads CASSDPTALRNQPQHF. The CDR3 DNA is TGTGCCAGCAGTGACCCTACAGCCCTGCGGAATCAGCCCCAGCATTTT.